These T cell receptor beta chains were read from a single sample in a study of T cell responses to AZD1222 COVID-19 vaccine. Data came from immunoSEQ multiplex PCR; TCRdb stores just in-frame clones and leaves some out. The sample lists some 92,000 clones, 91% occurring once. Material: peripheral blood, obtained on day 0 of MenACWY control vaccination. The origin of the receptors is an adult in good health. Both conserved end residues are part of each CDR3. A D gene is named only where the DNA matches it firmly. Size values are once, few and many counts, or a class for expanded clones, and some rows have none.

d_gene	abundance	j_gene	v_gene	CDR3nt	CDR3aa
NA	NA	TRBJ1-1	TRBV12-3/TRBV12-4	TGTGCCAGCAGTTTAGCAGGGGGAACTGAAGCTTTCTTT	CASSLAGGTEAFF
TRBD1	NA	TRBJ1-5	TRBV6-1	TGTGCCAGCAGTGAATTGGGACAGAATCAGCCCCAGCATTTT	CASSELGQNQPQHF
NA	NA	TRBJ1-1	TRBV5-1	TGCGCCAGCAGCGAAGGGGGTGTGAACACTGAAGCTTTCTTT	CASSEGGVNTEAFF
NA	NA	TRBJ2-4	TRBV7-2	TGTGCCAGCAGCTTAGACAGGGTCAAAAACATTCAGTACTTC	CASSLDRVKNIQYF
TRBD1	NA	TRBJ1-4	TRBV11-2	TGTGCCAGCAGCCCAGGGGGCTGGGGTGAAAAACTGTTTTTT	CASSPGGWGEKLFF
NA	NA	TRBJ1-2	TRBV5-6	TGTGCCAGCAGCCCGGTGGGGACTAACTATGGCTACACCTTC	CASSPVGTNYGYTF
NA	NA	TRBJ2-5	TRBV9	TGTGCCAGCAGCGTAGGCGCGGGACAAGAGACCCAGTACTTC	CASSVGAGQETQYF
NA	NA	TRBJ1-5	TRBV24-1	TGTGCCACCTCGACAGACATTAGCAATCAGCCCCAGCATTTT	CATSTDISNQPQHF
NA	NA	TRBJ2-7	TRBV14	TGTGCCAGCAGCCAAGGGGCGATATCGTACGAGCAGTACTTC	CASSQGAISYEQYF
NA	once	TRBJ2-1	TRBV11-2	TGTGCCAGCAGCCAAGACAGGACTAACAATGAGCAGTTCTTC	CASSQDRTNNEQFF
TRBD1	NA	TRBJ2-7	TRBV5-8	TGTGCCAGCCGTAGGGCATTGGGACAGGGGAACTACGAGCAGTACTTC	CASRRALGQGNYEQYF
TRBD1	NA	TRBJ1-1	TRBV6-5	TGTGCCAGCACCCATCAGGGGGGTGCGACTGAAGCTTTCTTT	CASTHQGGATEAFF
NA	NA	TRBJ1-2	TRBV12-3/TRBV12-4	TGTGCCAGCAGTCCCCAGGGTTGGGGCTACACCTTC	CASSPQGWGYTF
NA	NA	TRBJ1-3	TRBV7-2	TGTGCCAGCAGCCTAGCGCCGAGGGACACCATATATTTT	CASSLAPRDTIYF
NA	NA	TRBJ2-7	TRBV3-1/TRBV3-2	TGTGCCAGCAGGCTACCAAGCTCCTACGAGCAGTACTTC	CASRLPSSYEQYF
NA	NA	TRBJ2-2	TRBV19	TGTGCCAGTAGACATGAGGGGAACACCGGGGAGCTGTTTTTT	CASRHEGNTGELFF
NA	NA	TRBJ1-1	TRBV2	TGTGCCAGCAGTAACCAAGGGGGGAACACTGAAGCTTTCTTT	CASSNQGGNTEAFF
NA	NA	TRBJ1-3	TRBV9	TGTGCCAGCACCTCCCAAGCGGGGACTGGAAACACCATATATTTT	CASTSQAGTGNTIYF
TRBD1	NA	TRBJ1-3	TRBV19	TGTGCCACTAAACCGTCCGGACAGGGGGCCTCAGGAAACACCATATATTTT	CATKPSGQGASGNTIYF
NA	NA	TRBJ1-2	TRBV28	TGTGCCAGCCTCGGACGGGGAACTACTAACTATGGCTACACCTTC	CASLGRGTTNYGYTF
NA	few	TRBJ1-2	TRBV5-1	TGCGCCAGCAGCCCCCAGGCTAACTATGGCTACACCTTC	CASSPQANYGYTF
NA	NA	TRBJ1-1	TRBV6-5	TGTGCCAGCAGGGTTATCACCCACCCTGAAGCTTTCTTT	CASRVITHPEAFF
NA	NA	TRBJ2-3	TRBV10-1	TGCGCCAGCAGTGAAGGGGCTGGGGGAACGCAGTATTTT	CASSEGAGGTQYF
NA	NA	TRBJ1-3	TRBV10-2	TGCGCCAGCAGTGAGACGACAGGTCCGGGCTCTGGAAACACCATATATTTT	CASSETTGPGSGNTIYF
TRBD2	NA	TRBJ2-5	TRBV7-9	TGTGCCAGCAGCTTAGAGCGGCTAGCGGGGATCCAAGAGACCCAGTACTTC	CASSLERLAGIQETQYF
NA	NA	TRBJ1-6	TRBV6-5	TGTGCCAGCAGTTGGCAGCGGGCCTATAATTCACCCCTCCACTTT	CASSWQRAYNSPLHF
NA	once	TRBJ1-1	TRBV19	TGTGCCAGTAGTAGGGGCCTAGGGGAGAACACTGAAGCTTTCTTT	CASSRGLGENTEAFF
NA	NA	TRBJ1-5	TRBV19	TGTGCCAGTAGTATGGGGTACAATCAGCCCCAGCATTTT	CASSMGYNQPQHF
NA	once	TRBJ1-1	TRBV21-1	TGTGCCAGCAGGTGGGGGACCCCTGGGAACACTGAAGCTTTCTTT	CASRWGTPGNTEAFF
TRBD1	NA	TRBJ1-1	TRBV25-1	TGTGCCAGCAGTGAACAGGGGGCTGGGAACACTGAAGCTTTCTTT	CASSEQGAGNTEAFF
TRBD1	once	TRBJ1-1	TRBV7-2	TGTGCCAGCAGCAAAGACAGGGGGCACACTGAAGCTTTCTTT	CASSKDRGHTEAFF
TRBD1	NA	TRBJ1-2	TRBV9	TGTGCCAGCAGCGTAGCCCCCCCCTCCGGGACAGGGACCCATGGCTACACCTTC	CASSVAPPSGTGTHGYTF
TRBD1	NA	TRBJ2-5	TRBV11-2	TGTGCCAGCAGCTTGGGACAGGGGGGAGAGACCCAGTACTTC	CASSLGQGGETQYF